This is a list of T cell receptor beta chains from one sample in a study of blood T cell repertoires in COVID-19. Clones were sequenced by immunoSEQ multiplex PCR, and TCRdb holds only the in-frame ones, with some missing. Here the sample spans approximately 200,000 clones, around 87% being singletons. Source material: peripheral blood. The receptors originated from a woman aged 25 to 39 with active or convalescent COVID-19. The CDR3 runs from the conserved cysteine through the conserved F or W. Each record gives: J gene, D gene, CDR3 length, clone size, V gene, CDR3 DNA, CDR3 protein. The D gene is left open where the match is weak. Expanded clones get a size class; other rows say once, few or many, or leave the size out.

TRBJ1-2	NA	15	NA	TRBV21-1	TGTGCCAGCAGCAGAACAGGGCTAACTAACTATGGCTACACCTTC	CASSRTGLTNYGYTF
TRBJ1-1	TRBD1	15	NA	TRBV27	TGTGCCAGCAGTTTCCGCCAGGGGGCTCGGACTGAAGCTTTCTTT	CASSFRQGARTEAFF
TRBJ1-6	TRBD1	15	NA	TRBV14	TGTGCCAGCAGCCGCCCGGGACAGCAGAATTCACCCCTCCACTTT	CASSRPGQQNSPLHF
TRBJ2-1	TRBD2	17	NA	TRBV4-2	TGTGCCAGCAGCCAAGAAGGGCGGGAGGGCCTCAACAATGAGCAGTTCTTC	CASSQEGREGLNNEQFF
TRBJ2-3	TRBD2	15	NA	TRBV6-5	TGTGCCAGCAGTACAACTAGCGGGAGAACAGATACGCAGTATTTT	CASSTTSGRTDTQYF
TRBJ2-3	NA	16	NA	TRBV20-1	TGCAGTGCTACTGACATAACAGGGGGGGGCACAGATACGCAGTATTTT	CSATDITGGGTDTQYF
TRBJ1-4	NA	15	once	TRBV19	TGTGCCAGTAGTATTCCGACAGCAACTAATGAAAAACTGTTTTTT	CASSIPTATNEKLFF
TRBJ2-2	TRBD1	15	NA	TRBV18	TGTGCCAGCTCACCAGGACAGGCGAACACCGGGGAGCTGTTTTTT	CASSPGQANTGELFF
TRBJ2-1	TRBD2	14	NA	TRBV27	TGTGCCAGCAGTTCCAGCGGGAGTAGAAATGAGCAGTTCTTC	CASSSSGSRNEQFF
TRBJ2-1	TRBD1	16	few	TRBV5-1	TGCGCCAGCAGCGTCAGGACAGGGGTTTCCTACAATGAGCAGTTCTTC	CASSVRTGVSYNEQFF
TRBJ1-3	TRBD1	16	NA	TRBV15	TGTGCCACCAGCAGAGAGAGAGGGGGCGCAGGAAACACCATATATTTT	CATSRERGGAGNTIYF
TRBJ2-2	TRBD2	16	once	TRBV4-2	TGTGCCAGCAGCCAAGATGCTAGCGGGAGACCCGGGGAGCTGTTTTTT	CASSQDASGRPGELFF
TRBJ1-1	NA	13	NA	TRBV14	TGTGCCAGCAGCTACAGCATGAACACTGAAGCTTTCTTT	CASSYSMNTEAFF
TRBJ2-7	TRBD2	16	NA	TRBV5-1	TGCGCCAGCAGCGAGGCCGGGACTAGCAGACGGGACGAGCAGTACTTC	CASSEAGTSRRDEQYF
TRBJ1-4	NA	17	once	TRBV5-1	TGCGCCAGCAGCTTGGTGGGGCAGGGCAAGGCGGATGAAAAACTGTTTTTT	CASSLVGQGKADEKLFF
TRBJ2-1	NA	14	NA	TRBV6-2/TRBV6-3	TGTGCCAGCAGTTACGGCGGGACGTACAATGAGCAGTTCTTC	CASSYGGTYNEQFF
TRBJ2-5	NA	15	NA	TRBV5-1	TGCGCCAGCAGCTCTGGTGCTAACTACCAAGAGACCCAGTACTTC	CASSSGANYQETQYF
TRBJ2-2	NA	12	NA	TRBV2	TGTGCCAGCAGCTTGGCCGTGGGGGAGCTGTTTTTT	CASSLAVGELFF
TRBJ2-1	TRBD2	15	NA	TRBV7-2	TGTGCCAGCACCACCGGGGGGGGGTCCTACAATGAGCAGTTCTTC	CASTTGGGSYNEQFF
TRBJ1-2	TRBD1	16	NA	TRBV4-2	TGTGCCAGCAGCCGCGGACTGACAGGGGGTGTCGATGGCTACACCTTC	CASSRGLTGGVDGYTF
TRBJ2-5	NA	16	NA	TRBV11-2	TGTGCCAGCAGCTTATATGGGCTTACTGCCCAAGAGACCCAGTACTTC	CASSLYGLTAQETQYF
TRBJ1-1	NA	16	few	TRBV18	TGTGCCAGCTCACCACGGTCGGGGTGGACGAACACTGAAGCTTTCTTT	CASSPRSGWTNTEAFF
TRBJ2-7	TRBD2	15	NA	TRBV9	TGTGCCAGCAGCGTAGGGCTAGCGGGCGTCTACGAGCAGTACTTC	CASSVGLAGVYEQYF
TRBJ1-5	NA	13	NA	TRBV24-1	TGTGCCACCAGTGATTACCGGGACATGCCCCAGCATTTT	CATSDYRDMPQHF
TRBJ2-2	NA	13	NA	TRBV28	TGTGCCAGCAGTTTACCGGGCACCGGGGAGCTGTTTTTT	CASSLPGTGELFF
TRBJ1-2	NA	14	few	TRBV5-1	TGCGCCAGCAGCTTGAAGGGGCCTAACTATGGCTACACCTTC	CASSLKGPNYGYTF
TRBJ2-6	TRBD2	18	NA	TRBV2	TGTGCCAGCAGTGAACGGCTAGCGGGGAACTCTGGGGCCAACGTCCTGACTTTC	CASSERLAGNSGANVLTF
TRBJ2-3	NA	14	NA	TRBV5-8	TGTGCCAGCAGCTTTCCAGGGGCTAGAGATACGCAGTATTTT	CASSFPGARDTQYF
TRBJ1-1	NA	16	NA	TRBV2	TGTGCCAGCGGGAGGGACATAACGAACATGAACACTGAAGCTTTCTTT	CASGRDITNMNTEAFF
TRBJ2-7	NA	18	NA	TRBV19	TGTGCCAGTAGTATACGACGGACAGACCGATATCTAACCTACGAGCAGTACTTC	CASSIRRTDRYLTYEQYF
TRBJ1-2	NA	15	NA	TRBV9	TGTGCCAGCAGCGTAGGGGCAGGATCTAACTATGGCTACACCTTC	CASSVGAGSNYGYTF
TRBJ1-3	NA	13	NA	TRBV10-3	TGTGCCACCTCCGGGGGGCAAGGGAACACCATATATTTT	CATSGGQGNTIYF
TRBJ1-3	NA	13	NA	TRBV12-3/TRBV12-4	TGTGCCAGCAGTTTACAGGGTGTAGGGACCATATATTTT	CASSLQGVGTIYF
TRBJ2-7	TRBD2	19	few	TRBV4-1	TGCGCCAGCAGCCAAGATACGGGTTCCCGACTAGCGGTTTCCTACGAGCAGTACTTC	CASSQDTGSRLAVSYEQYF
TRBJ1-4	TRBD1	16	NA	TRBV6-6	TGTGCCAGCACCGACACCAGGACAGGGAATAATGAAAAACTGTTTTTT	CASTDTRTGNNEKLFF
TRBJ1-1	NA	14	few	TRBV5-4	TGTGCCAGCAGCGTCGACGCAGGAGGTACTGAAGCTTTCTTT	CASSVDAGGTEAFF
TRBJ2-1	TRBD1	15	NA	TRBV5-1	TGCGCCAGCAGGAGGGACAGTAGCCCAATAGATGAGCAGTTCTTC	CASRRDSSPIDEQFF
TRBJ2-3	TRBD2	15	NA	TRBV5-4	TGTGCCAGCAGTCAGACTAGCGGGGGGGCCGGTACGCAGTATTTT	CASSQTSGGAGTQYF
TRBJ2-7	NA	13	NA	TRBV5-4	TGTGCCAGCAGCCCTCGACTAGATTACGAGCAGTACTTC	CASSPRLDYEQYF
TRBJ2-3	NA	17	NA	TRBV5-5	TGTGCCAGCAGCTCAGAACAGGTATTACCCACCACAGATACGCAGTATTTT	CASSSEQVLPTTDTQYF
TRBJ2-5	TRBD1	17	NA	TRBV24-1	TGTGCCACCAGTGACCCTCAGGGACAGGGGGGGGTAGAGACCCAGTACTTC	CATSDPQGQGGVETQYF
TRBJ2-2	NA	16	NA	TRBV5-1	TGCGCCAGCAGCTTGGGTCCGTCCTCGAACACCGGGGAGCTGTTTTTT	CASSLGPSSNTGELFF
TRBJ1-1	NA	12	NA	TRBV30	TGTGCCTGGGGCAGGGGAAAAACTGAAGCTTTCTTT	CAWGRGKTEAFF
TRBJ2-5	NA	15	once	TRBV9	TGTGCCAGCAGCGTAGAATGGGAGAGGGGGGAGACCCAGTACTTC	CASSVEWERGETQYF
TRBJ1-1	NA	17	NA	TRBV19	TGTGCCAGTACCCCCCGATCGGGGGTTGGAGAGAACACTGAAGCTTTCTTT	CASTPRSGVGENTEAFF
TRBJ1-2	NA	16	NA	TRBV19	TGTGCCAGTAACCCCCGGGACACAACACTGGGTTATGGCTACACCTTC	CASNPRDTTLGYGYTF
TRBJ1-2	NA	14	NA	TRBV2	TGTGCCAGCAGTGAAGTGAGCAGAGGTGATGGCTACACCTTC	CASSEVSRGDGYTF
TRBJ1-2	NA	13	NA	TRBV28	TGTGCCAGCAGTTGGACTACTAACTATGGCTACACCTTC	CASSWTTNYGYTF
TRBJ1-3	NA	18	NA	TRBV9	TGTGCCAGCAGCGTAGCTGGGCAAGGACACATCTCTGGAAACACCATATATTTT	CASSVAGQGHISGNTIYF
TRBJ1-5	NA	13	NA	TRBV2	TGTGCCAGCAGTACGGGATCCAACCAGGCCCAGCATTTT	CASSTGSNQAQHF
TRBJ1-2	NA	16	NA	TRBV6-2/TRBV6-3	TGTGCCAGCAGCAGAATACAGGGAACTGAAAACTATGGCTACACCTTC	CASSRIQGTENYGYTF
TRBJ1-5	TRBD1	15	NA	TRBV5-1	TGCGCCAGCCGTGAGACAGGGTTGGGCAATCAGCCCCAGCATTTT	CASRETGLGNQPQHF
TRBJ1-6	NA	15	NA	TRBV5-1	TGCGCCAGCAGCCTCCCTGGGCAGGGGTATTCACCCCTCCACTTT	CASSLPGQGYSPLHF
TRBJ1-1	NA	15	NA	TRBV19	TGTGCCAGTAAATTAACAGGACAAATGAACACTGAAGCTTTCTTT	CASKLTGQMNTEAFF
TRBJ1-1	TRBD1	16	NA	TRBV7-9	TGTGCCAGCATCCTCTACCGGACAGGGCCGAACACTGAAGCTTTCTTT	CASILYRTGPNTEAFF
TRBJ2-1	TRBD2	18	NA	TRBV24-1	TGTGCCACCAGTGATTTGGTCGTGTCGCGGGAGGACGGAAATGAGCAGTTCTTC	CATSDLVVSREDGNEQFF
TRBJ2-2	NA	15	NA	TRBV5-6	TGTGCCAGCAGCTTGGAGCTAGAGTACACCGGGGAGCTGTTTTTT	CASSLELEYTGELFF
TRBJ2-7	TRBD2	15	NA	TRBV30	TGTGCCTGGAGTCGAGCGGGGGGCTCGACGTACGAGCAGTACTTC	CAWSRAGGSTYEQYF
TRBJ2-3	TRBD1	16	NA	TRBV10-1	TGCGCCAGCAGTGAAGGGACAGGGACACGGCAAGATACGCAGTATTTT	CASSEGTGTRQDTQYF
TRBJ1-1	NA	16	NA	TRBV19	TGTGCCAGTAGTTTTCGGCAGGGCCTAATGAACACTGAAGCTTTCTTT	CASSFRQGLMNTEAFF